This is a list of T cell receptor beta chains from one sample in a study of vaccination effects on CD4 cells after COVID-19. For these TCRs, the target antigens are not known. This table comes from immunoSEQ multiplex PCR, and its TCRdb copy is limited to in-frame clones, with some not included. The sample consists of 65,000 to 95,000 clones, 60% to 80% of them appearing once. The input for sequencing was CD4+ T cells from PBMCs cultured with HCoV-OC43 spike peptides, taken after COVID-19 vaccination. These receptors came from a human donor who received a COVID-19 vaccine. CDR3s include the opening cysteine and the closing phenylalanine or tryptophan. D genes are given only for firm matches. Clone size is shown for a subset of rows, as once, few, many or a class of expanded clone.

clone_size: NA; d_call: NA; v_call: TRBV24-1; j_call: TRBJ2-5; cdr3_nt: TGTGCCACCAGTGATGCCGGGTCCAAGGAGGCCCAGTACTTC; cdr3_aa: CATSDAGSKEAQYF
clone_size: NA; d_call: TRBD1; v_call: TRBV24-1; j_call: TRBJ1-1; cdr3_nt: TGTGCCACCAGCGACAGGGGTTCCCCAGGGGAGAACACTGAAGCTTTCTTT; cdr3_aa: CATSDRGSPGENTEAFF
clone_size: few; d_call: NA; v_call: TRBV28; j_call: TRBJ1-4; cdr3_nt: TGTGCCAGCAGTTCCCAGGGGATTAATGAAAAACTGTTTTTT; cdr3_aa: CASSSQGINEKLFF
clone_size: NA; d_call: NA; v_call: TRBV25-1; j_call: TRBJ1-1; cdr3_nt: TGTGCCAGCAGTGGATTAACAGGCGGGATGAACACTGAAGCTTTCTTT; cdr3_aa: CASSGLTGGMNTEAFF
clone_size: NA; d_call: NA; v_call: TRBV7-2; j_call: TRBJ1-3; cdr3_nt: TGTGCCAGCAGCTTAGGACGCCGGGTCTCTGGAAACACCATATATTTT; cdr3_aa: CASSLGRRVSGNTIYF
clone_size: few; d_call: TRBD1; v_call: TRBV7-2; j_call: TRBJ1-6; cdr3_nt: TGTGCCAGCAGCCTAATCGGGACAGGGGCTTTGGCCCTCCACTTT; cdr3_aa: CASSLIGTGALALHF
clone_size: NA; d_call: NA; v_call: TRBV3-1/TRBV3-2; j_call: TRBJ1-1; cdr3_nt: TGTGCCAGCAGCAAAACAGGTGCGGGGAACACTGAAGCTTTCTTT; cdr3_aa: CASSKTGAGNTEAFF
clone_size: NA; d_call: TRBD1; v_call: TRBV30; j_call: TRBJ1-4; cdr3_nt: TGTGCCTGGAGTCCCCCCAGGGGGAAAGTAGGAAAACTGTTTTTT; cdr3_aa: CAWSPPRGKVGKLFF
clone_size: NA; d_call: NA; v_call: TRBV30; j_call: TRBJ1-5; cdr3_nt: TGTGCCTGGAGTATGGGGGCAAATCAGCCCCAGCATTTT; cdr3_aa: CAWSMGANQPQHF
clone_size: NA; d_call: NA; v_call: TRBV9; j_call: TRBJ1-1; cdr3_nt: TGTGCCAGCAGCGTAGGACGGGGGAACACTGAAGCTTTCTTT; cdr3_aa: CASSVGRGNTEAFF
clone_size: NA; d_call: TRBD1; v_call: TRBV7-3; j_call: TRBJ1-6; cdr3_nt: TGTGCCAGCAGCTCGACAGGGGGCTATAATTCACCCCTCCACTTT; cdr3_aa: CASSSTGGYNSPLHF
clone_size: NA; d_call: NA; v_call: TRBV10-1; j_call: TRBJ2-5; cdr3_nt: TGCGCCAGCGAGTGGCCCCAAGAGACCCAGTACTTC; cdr3_aa: CASEWPQETQYF
clone_size: NA; d_call: NA; v_call: TRBV3-1/TRBV3-2; j_call: TRBJ2-5; cdr3_nt: TGTGCCAGCAGCCAAGATAGGATTAGTGGGGTGGAAGAGACCCAGTACTTC; cdr3_aa: CASSQDRISGVEETQYF
clone_size: NA; d_call: TRBD2; v_call: TRBV7-3; j_call: TRBJ2-5; cdr3_nt: TGTGCCAGCAGCGTCTCCTCACTAGCGGGGTTGGAGACCCAGTACTTC; cdr3_aa: CASSVSSLAGLETQYF
clone_size: NA; d_call: NA; v_call: TRBV5-4; j_call: TRBJ1-2; cdr3_nt: TGTGCCAGCAGCTACGGCGGACAAAACTATGGCTACACCTTC; cdr3_aa: CASSYGGQNYGYTF
clone_size: NA; d_call: TRBD1; v_call: TRBV5-1; j_call: TRBJ2-2; cdr3_nt: TGCGCCAGCAGCTTAGGGACAGGGACCGGGGAGCTGTTTTTT; cdr3_aa: CASSLGTGTGELFF
clone_size: NA; d_call: NA; v_call: TRBV28; j_call: TRBJ2-1; cdr3_nt: TGTGCCAGCAGTTTACCCTTCTCAGTAAATGAGCAGTTCTTC; cdr3_aa: CASSLPFSVNEQFF
clone_size: NA; d_call: TRBD1; v_call: TRBV18; j_call: TRBJ2-3; cdr3_nt: TGTGCCAGCTCACCCAGTTCGGCAGGGGGCTCTCAGCAGTATTTT; cdr3_aa: CASSPSSAGGSQQYF
clone_size: NA; d_call: NA; v_call: TRBV3-1/TRBV3-2; j_call: TRBJ1-4; cdr3_nt: TGTGCCAGCAGCGAGTCGGGGGATGAAAAACTGTTTTTT; cdr3_aa: CASSESGDEKLFF
clone_size: NA; d_call: NA; v_call: TRBV18; j_call: TRBJ1-1; cdr3_nt: TGTGCCAGCTCATTAGGAAGCAACCCGACCACTGAAGCTTTCTTT; cdr3_aa: CASSLGSNPTTEAFF
clone_size: NA; d_call: TRBD1; v_call: TRBV18; j_call: TRBJ2-5; cdr3_nt: TGTGCCAGCTCACCAAACAGGGGGCGCCGAGAGACCCAGTACTTC; cdr3_aa: CASSPNRGRRETQYF
clone_size: NA; d_call: TRBD1; v_call: TRBV18; j_call: TRBJ1-6; cdr3_nt: TGTGCCAGCTCTCAATTCGGGACAGGTTTCTCCTATAATTCACCCCTCCACTTT; cdr3_aa: CASSQFGTGFSYNSPLHF
clone_size: NA; d_call: TRBD1; v_call: TRBV12-3/TRBV12-4; j_call: TRBJ1-2; cdr3_nt: TGTGCCAGCAGCCCCGGGACAGCAGATGGCTACACCTTC; cdr3_aa: CASSPGTADGYTF
clone_size: NA; d_call: NA; v_call: TRBV2; j_call: TRBJ1-1; cdr3_nt: TGTGCCAGCAGGCCCCGGGGCACTGAAGCTTTCTTT; cdr3_aa: CASRPRGTEAFF
clone_size: NA; d_call: NA; v_call: TRBV11-3; j_call: TRBJ2-2; cdr3_nt: TGTGCCAGCAGCCCCATTTTCTCCCCCGACACCGGGGAGCTGTTTTTT; cdr3_aa: CASSPIFSPDTGELFF
clone_size: NA; d_call: NA; v_call: TRBV21-1; j_call: TRBJ1-4; cdr3_nt: TGTGCCAGCAGCCGGGCAGGGGTTAATGAAAAACTGTTTTTT; cdr3_aa: CASSRAGVNEKLFF
clone_size: once; d_call: NA; v_call: TRBV18; j_call: TRBJ1-6; cdr3_nt: TGTGCCAGCTCACCAATGAGGCCGAGGGTTTCACCCCTCCACTTT; cdr3_aa: CASSPMRPRVSPLHF
clone_size: NA; d_call: TRBD1; v_call: TRBV7-3; j_call: TRBJ2-2; cdr3_nt: TGTGCCAGCAGCCCGGGGACAGGGAACACCGGGGAGCTGTTTTTT; cdr3_aa: CASSPGTGNTGELFF
clone_size: NA; d_call: TRBD1; v_call: TRBV14; j_call: TRBJ1-5; cdr3_nt: TGTGCCAGCAGCCAGGGACAGGGTAGCAATCAGCCCCAGCATTTT; cdr3_aa: CASSQGQGSNQPQHF
clone_size: once; d_call: NA; v_call: TRBV19; j_call: TRBJ2-5; cdr3_nt: TGTGCCAGTAGCCCCCGGGGCAGGGGTCAAGAGACCCAGTACTTC; cdr3_aa: CASSPRGRGQETQYF
clone_size: NA; d_call: NA; v_call: TRBV5-1; j_call: TRBJ1-1; cdr3_nt: TGCGCCAGCAGTCTGGGCTACAGGGTGGGCACTGAAGCTTTCTTT; cdr3_aa: CASSLGYRVGTEAFF
clone_size: NA; d_call: TRBD1; v_call: TRBV28; j_call: TRBJ1-2; cdr3_nt: TGTGCCAGCACCAGAGGAGGGGGCTTAAACTATGGCTACACCTTC; cdr3_aa: CASTRGGGLNYGYTF
clone_size: NA; d_call: TRBD2; v_call: TRBV6-2/TRBV6-3; j_call: TRBJ2-2; cdr3_nt: TGTGCCAGCAGTTACCCCCGGGGGGGCAGGTCCGGGGAGCTGTTTTTT; cdr3_aa: CASSYPRGGRSGELFF
clone_size: once; d_call: TRBD1; v_call: TRBV5-4; j_call: TRBJ1-2; cdr3_nt: TGTGCCAGCAGCTCCCTGTCGGGACAGAATAACTATGGCTACACCTTC; cdr3_aa: CASSSLSGQNNYGYTF
clone_size: NA; d_call: NA; v_call: TRBV6-5; j_call: TRBJ2-5; cdr3_nt: TGTGCCAGCAGGAGAGGTCAAGAGACCCAGTACTTC; cdr3_aa: CASRRGQETQYF
clone_size: NA; d_call: TRBD2; v_call: TRBV30; j_call: TRBJ2-2; cdr3_nt: TGTGCCTGGAGGAACCCCTTGTGGACTAGCGGGGCGAACACCGGGGAGCTGTTTTTT; cdr3_aa: CAWRNPLWTSGANTGELFF
clone_size: NA; d_call: NA; v_call: TRBV12-3/TRBV12-4; j_call: TRBJ1-5; cdr3_nt: TGTGCCAGCAGTGTGGGGGGCGGTCAGCCCCAGCATTTT; cdr3_aa: CASSVGGGQPQHF
clone_size: NA; d_call: TRBD2; v_call: TRBV29-1; j_call: TRBJ2-1; cdr3_nt: TGCAGCGTCCACCGGTCTAGCGGGGGGGGGTTCTTC; cdr3_aa: CSVHRSSGGGFF
clone_size: NA; d_call: TRBD2; v_call: TRBV9; j_call: TRBJ2-5; cdr3_nt: TGTGCCAGCAGCGTAAACCCCCAGAGTTATCAGCGGGGGGCCATCGCAGAGACCCAGTACTTC; cdr3_aa: CASSVNPQSYQRGAIAETQYF
clone_size: NA; d_call: NA; v_call: TRBV15; j_call: TRBJ1-4; cdr3_nt: TGTGCCACCAGTCCGGGACTTAATGAAAAACTGTTTTTT; cdr3_aa: CATSPGLNEKLFF
clone_size: few; d_call: NA; v_call: TRBV18; j_call: TRBJ2-2; cdr3_nt: TGTGCCAGCTCACCGATGAACACCGGGGAGCTGTTTTTT; cdr3_aa: CASSPMNTGELFF
clone_size: NA; d_call: TRBD2; v_call: TRBV5-1; j_call: TRBJ2-2; cdr3_nt: TGCGCCAGCAGCCCAGGGACTAGCGGGGGTGGCACCGGGGAGCTGTTTTTT; cdr3_aa: CASSPGTSGGGTGELFF
clone_size: NA; d_call: TRBD1; v_call: TRBV4-2; j_call: TRBJ2-5; cdr3_nt: TGTGCCAGCAGCCAAGGGGACAGGGTGGAAGAGACCCAGTACTTC; cdr3_aa: CASSQGDRVEETQYF
clone_size: NA; d_call: NA; v_call: TRBV12-5; j_call: TRBJ2-1; cdr3_nt: TGTGCTAGTGGTTTGGTGCAGGGGTTGGGGAATGAGCAGTTCTTC; cdr3_aa: CASGLVQGLGNEQFF
clone_size: NA; d_call: NA; v_call: TRBV3-1/TRBV3-2; j_call: TRBJ1-4; cdr3_nt: TGTGCCAGCAGCCGGGGGGGGAGGAAACTGTTTTTT; cdr3_aa: CASSRGGRKLFF
clone_size: NA; d_call: NA; v_call: TRBV4-1; j_call: TRBJ2-3; cdr3_nt: TGCGCCAGCAGCCGACAGGGACTTATCACAGATACGCAGTATTTT; cdr3_aa: CASSRQGLITDTQYF
clone_size: NA; d_call: NA; v_call: TRBV12-3/TRBV12-4; j_call: TRBJ1-1; cdr3_nt: TGTGCCAGCAGGCGAAGGAACACTGAAGCTTTCTTT; cdr3_aa: CASRRRNTEAFF
clone_size: NA; d_call: TRBD2; v_call: TRBV9; j_call: TRBJ2-5; cdr3_nt: TGTGCCAGCAGCCCCGGTAGTGCTGGACTAGCGGGGTTAGAAGAGACCCAGTACTTC; cdr3_aa: CASSPGSAGLAGLEETQYF
clone_size: NA; d_call: TRBD1; v_call: TRBV5-4; j_call: TRBJ2-1; cdr3_nt: TGTGCCAGCAGCTTGGGGGGACAGGGGGAGCGTGAGCAGTTCTTC; cdr3_aa: CASSLGGQGEREQFF
clone_size: few; d_call: TRBD2; v_call: TRBV20-1; j_call: TRBJ2-3; cdr3_nt: TGCAGTGCTAGTGAGGCTAGCGGGGGGACAGATACGCAGTATTTT; cdr3_aa: CSASEASGGTDTQYF
clone_size: NA; d_call: NA; v_call: TRBV28; j_call: TRBJ1-3; cdr3_nt: TGTGCCAGCATGACCGGTAGCTCTGGAAACACCATATATTTT; cdr3_aa: CASMTGSSGNTIYF
clone_size: NA; d_call: NA; v_call: TRBV6-6; j_call: TRBJ1-6; cdr3_nt: TGTGCCAGCAGTTCCACCGGAGATAATTCACCCCTCCACTTT; cdr3_aa: CASSSTGDNSPLHF
clone_size: NA; d_call: NA; v_call: TRBV6-5; j_call: TRBJ2-5; cdr3_nt: TGTGCCAGTCGGGACAACCAAGAGACCCAGTACTTC; cdr3_aa: CASRDNQETQYF
clone_size: NA; d_call: TRBD1; v_call: TRBV9; j_call: TRBJ2-5; cdr3_nt: TGTGCCAGCAGCGTAGAGGACAGGGATTGGGAGACCCAGTACTTC; cdr3_aa: CASSVEDRDWETQYF
clone_size: few; d_call: TRBD1; v_call: TRBV3-1/TRBV3-2; j_call: TRBJ2-1; cdr3_nt: TGTGCCAGCAGCGGGACAGGGGAAGGTATTGAGCAGTTCTTC; cdr3_aa: CASSGTGEGIEQFF
clone_size: NA; d_call: NA; v_call: TRBV7-9; j_call: TRBJ1-2; cdr3_nt: TGTGCCAGCAGCGCCCGAGTTGATGATCGCTACACCTTC; cdr3_aa: CASSARVDDRYTF
clone_size: NA; d_call: NA; v_call: TRBV29-1; j_call: TRBJ1-3; cdr3_nt: TGCAGCGCAGATAGGGGTGGTGGAAACACCATATATTTT; cdr3_aa: CSADRGGGNTIYF
clone_size: NA; d_call: NA; v_call: TRBV30; j_call: TRBJ2-2; cdr3_nt: TGTGCCTGTAGTCTGATCCGAGGCGCCGGGGAGCTGTTTTTT; cdr3_aa: CACSLIRGAGELFF
clone_size: few; d_call: TRBD1; v_call: TRBV7-9; j_call: TRBJ1-1; cdr3_nt: TGTGCCAGCAGCTTGAACAGGGGCAACACTGAAGCTTTCTTT; cdr3_aa: CASSLNRGNTEAFF